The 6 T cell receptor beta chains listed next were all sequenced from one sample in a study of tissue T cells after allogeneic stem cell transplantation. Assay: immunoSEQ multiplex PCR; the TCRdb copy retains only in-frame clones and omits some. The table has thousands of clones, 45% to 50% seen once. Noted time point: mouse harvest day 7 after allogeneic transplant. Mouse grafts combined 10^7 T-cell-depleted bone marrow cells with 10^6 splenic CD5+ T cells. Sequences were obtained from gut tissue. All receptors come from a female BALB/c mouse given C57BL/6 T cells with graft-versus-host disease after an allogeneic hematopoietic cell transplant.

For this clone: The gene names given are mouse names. The CDR3: CASSRDWGSSYEQYF. The DNA read from the CDR3 is TGTGCCAGCAGCCGGGACTGGGGGAGCTCCTATGAACAGTAC. J is TRBJ2-7 and V is TRBV4; TRBD2 matches at 11 bases. The read gets to within 1 residue of the CDR3 end, and the germline J gene fills in the rest. Trimming at V came to 5 bases and at J to 0 bases, leaving 3 bases not matched to a gene. Germline V gene lookup returns CDR1 LGHDT and CDR2 YNNKQL (reference sequence). There are 15 residues in the CDR3.

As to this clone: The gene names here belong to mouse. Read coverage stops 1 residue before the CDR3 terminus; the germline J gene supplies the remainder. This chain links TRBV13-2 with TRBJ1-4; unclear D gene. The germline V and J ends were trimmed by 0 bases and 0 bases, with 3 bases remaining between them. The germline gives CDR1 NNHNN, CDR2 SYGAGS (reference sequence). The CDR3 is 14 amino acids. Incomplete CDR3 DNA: TGTGCCAGCGGTGATGCGGTTTCCAACGAAAGATTATTT. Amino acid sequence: CASGDAVSNERLF. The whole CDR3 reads CASGDAVSNERLFF.

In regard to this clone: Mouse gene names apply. CDR3 region: CASSQLGQNTLYF. CDR3 bases read: TGTGCCAGCTCTCAACTGGGGCAAAACACCTTGTAC. The chain uses TRBV12-1 and TRBJ2-4; 7 bases fit TRBD2. The CDR3 end is not reached by the read, which stops 1 residue before it; the germline J gene fills it in. Per the germline V gene, CDR1 is SGHSN and CDR2 is HYEKVE. The CDR3 is made up of 13 amino acids. After removal of 2 bases from V and 3 bases from J, the junction contained 1 base not matched to a gene.

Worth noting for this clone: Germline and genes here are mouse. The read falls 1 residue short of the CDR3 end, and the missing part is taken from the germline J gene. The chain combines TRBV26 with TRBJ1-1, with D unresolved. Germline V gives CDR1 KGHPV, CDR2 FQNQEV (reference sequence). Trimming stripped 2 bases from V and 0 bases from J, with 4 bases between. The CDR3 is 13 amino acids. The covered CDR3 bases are TGTGCCAGCAGTCTGGATGCAAACACAGAAGTCTTC. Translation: CASSLDANTEVF. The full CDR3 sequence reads CASSLDANTEVFF.

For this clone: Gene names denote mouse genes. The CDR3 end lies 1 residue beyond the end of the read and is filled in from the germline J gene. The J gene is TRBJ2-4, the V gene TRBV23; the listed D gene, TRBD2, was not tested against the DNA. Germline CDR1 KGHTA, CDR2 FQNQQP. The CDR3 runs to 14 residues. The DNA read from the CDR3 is TGCTCCAGCAGTCAATCGGGGGGGTGGGACACCTTGTAC. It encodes CSSSQSGGWDTLY. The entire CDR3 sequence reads CSSSQSGGWDTLYF.

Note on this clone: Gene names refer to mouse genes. The CDR3 loop reads CASSQEGDTQYF. The CDR3 bases that were read are TGTGCCAGCAGCCAAGAGGGGGACACCCAGTAC. V is TRBV5 and J is TRBJ2-5; D unresolved. The sequence runs out 1 residue before the end of the CDR3; the remainder is reconstructed from the germline J gene. Trimming shortened V by 0 bases and J by 6 bases, and 4 bases separated the two germline ends. Germline CDR1 LGHNA, CDR2 YNLKQL (reference sequence). The CDR3 is 12 amino acids.